This entry concerns a single T cell receptor (beta chain). Its antigen is not identified. The PCR ran on 60 Vbeta and 13 Jbeta primers. Sequencing was performed with immunoSEQ multiplex PCR; in TCRdb, only in-frame clones are kept and a portion is missing. The table records around 100,000 clones, 76% of them present only once. The sample comes from a study of cytomegalovirus exposure and HLA in healthy donors. Study results and limitations: TCR beta sequences numbering roughly 18,000 were associated with HLA alleles at 0.05 false discovery rate in a later analysis. The study had only CMV serostatus as immune exposure information.

What was sequenced was PBMCs. This receptor was obtained from a middle-aged man in good health and CMV-seronegative.

CDR3 bases: TGCGCCAGCAGCTACTCGGGGGGTGGCAATCAGCCCCAGCATTTT. Translating gives CASSYSGGGNQPQHF. The gene calls are TRBV5-1 and TRBJ1-5; D is perhaps TRBD1 (5 bases). Germline V gene sequence: CDR1 SGHRS, CDR2 YFSETQ. V was pared by 3 bases and J by 2 bases, with 12 bases between. The CDR3 consists of 15 residues.